This T cell receptor beta chain was documented in a study of monozygotic twins with inflammatory bowel disease. The study subjected TCRalpha and TCRbeta cDNA to two nested PCRs of approximately 16 and 9 cycles. TCRdb re-called the 5' RACE reads and shows each CDR3 protein once, DNA omitted. In total, the table holds approximately 330,000 distinct CDR3 sequences. The CDR3 is 12 amino acids. This sequence was found in a human donor with ulcerative colitis or Crohn's disease, or a healthy co-twin of an affected twin (not recorded which). The chain is built from TRBV12-3 or TRBV12-4 and TRBJ1-1; without DNA, the TCRdb call of TRBD1 cannot be checked. Source material: blood. The CDR3 sequence: CASSFPGQGPFF.